What follows describes a single T cell receptor beta chain. Its antigen is unidentified. Once obtained from cultured CD4+ T cells, the DNA was sequenced using the Oncomine TCR Beta short-read assay. Each CDR3 protein gets one entry after TCRdb re-called the PCR reads with MiXCR. The sample carries fewer than 15,000 distinct CDR3 sequences, about 43% recorded once. Treatment of the sample: approximately 10-day PBMC culture with coronavirus spike peptide pools or control peptides (ViraFEST assay). Half-medium changes with fresh IL-2 medium occurred on days 3 and 7. The data are from a study of vaccination and CD4 T cells after COVID-19. Study-level information: The peptides that stimulated the cells were overlapping spike peptides from SARS-CoV-2, HCoV-NL63, HCoV-OC43 and HCoV-229E. Overall study results and limits: From a median of about 20 to 40, SARS-CoV-2-reactive clonotypes increased, though not significantly.

V lost 4 bases, J lost 4 bases, and 2 bases stayed unmatched. The CDR3 totals 12 residues. Germline assignment: CDR1 SQVTM and CDR2 ANQGSEA. The TCR sequence derives from a human donor who had recovered from COVID-19. Sequencing was performed on CD4+ T cells from blood, cultured in vitro. The chain employs TRBV29-1 and TRBJ2-7; TRBD1 matches 9 bases. The CDR3 nucleotides are TGCAGCGTTGCCGACAGGGGGTACGAGCAGTACTTC. It translates to CSVADRGYEQYF.